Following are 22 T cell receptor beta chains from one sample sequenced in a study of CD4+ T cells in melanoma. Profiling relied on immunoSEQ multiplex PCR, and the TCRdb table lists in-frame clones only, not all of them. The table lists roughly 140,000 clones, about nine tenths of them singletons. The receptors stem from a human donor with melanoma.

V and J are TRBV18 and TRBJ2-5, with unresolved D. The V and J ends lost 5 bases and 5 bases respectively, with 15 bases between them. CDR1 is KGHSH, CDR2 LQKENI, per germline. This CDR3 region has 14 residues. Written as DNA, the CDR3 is TGTGCCAGCTCAACTATCCACGCCGGGGAGACCCAGTACTTC. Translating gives CASSTIHAGETQYF.

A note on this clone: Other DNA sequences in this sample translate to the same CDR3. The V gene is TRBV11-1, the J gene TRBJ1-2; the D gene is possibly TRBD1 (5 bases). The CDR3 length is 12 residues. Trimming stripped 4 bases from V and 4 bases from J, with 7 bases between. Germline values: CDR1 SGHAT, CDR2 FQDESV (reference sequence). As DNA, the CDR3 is TGTGCCAGCAGCTGGGGGGGCTATGGCTACACCTTC. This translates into CASSWGGYGYTF.

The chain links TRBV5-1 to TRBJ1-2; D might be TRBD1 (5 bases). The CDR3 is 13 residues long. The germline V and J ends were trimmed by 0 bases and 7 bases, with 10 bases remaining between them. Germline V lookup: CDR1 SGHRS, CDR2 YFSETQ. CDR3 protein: CASSLEDITGYTF. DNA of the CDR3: TGCGCCAGCAGCTTGGAGGACATTACTGGCTACACCTTC.

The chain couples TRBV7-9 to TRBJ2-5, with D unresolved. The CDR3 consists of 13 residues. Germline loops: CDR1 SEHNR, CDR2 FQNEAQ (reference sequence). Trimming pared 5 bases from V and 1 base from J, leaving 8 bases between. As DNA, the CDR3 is TGTGCCAGCAGCATTTGGAGCCAAGAGACCCAGTACTTC. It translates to CASSIWSQETQYF.

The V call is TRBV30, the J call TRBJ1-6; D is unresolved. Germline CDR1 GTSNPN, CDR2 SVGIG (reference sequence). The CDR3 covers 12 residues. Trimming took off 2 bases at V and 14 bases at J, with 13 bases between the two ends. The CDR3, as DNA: TGTGCCTGGAGTTCGGCACTCCTCACCCTCCACTTT. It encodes CAWSSALLTLHF.

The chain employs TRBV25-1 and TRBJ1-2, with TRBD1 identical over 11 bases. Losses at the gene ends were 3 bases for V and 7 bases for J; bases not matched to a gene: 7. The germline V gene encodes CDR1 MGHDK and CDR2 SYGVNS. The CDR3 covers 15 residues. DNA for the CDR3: TGTGCCAGCAGTGAGGTTTCGGGACAGGGGGGTGGCTACACCTTC. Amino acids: CASSEVSGQGGGYTF.

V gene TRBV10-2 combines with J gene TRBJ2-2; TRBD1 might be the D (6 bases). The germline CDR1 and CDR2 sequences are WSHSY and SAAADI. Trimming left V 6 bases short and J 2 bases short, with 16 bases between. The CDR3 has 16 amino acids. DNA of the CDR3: TGCGCCAGCAGGGTCGGACAGCGTACCAACACCGGGGAGCTGTTTTTT. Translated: CASRVGQRTNTGELFF.

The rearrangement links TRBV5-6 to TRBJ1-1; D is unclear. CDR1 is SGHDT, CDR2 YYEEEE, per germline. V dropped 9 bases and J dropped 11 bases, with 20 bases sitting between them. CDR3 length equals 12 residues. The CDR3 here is CATTSWVGEAFF. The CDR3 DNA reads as TGTGCCACCACCTCCTGGGTCGGGGAGGCTTTCTTT.

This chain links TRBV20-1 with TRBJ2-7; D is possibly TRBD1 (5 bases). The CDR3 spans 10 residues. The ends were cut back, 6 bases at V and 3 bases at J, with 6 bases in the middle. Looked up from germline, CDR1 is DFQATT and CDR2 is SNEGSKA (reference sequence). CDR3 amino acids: CSAGLYEQYF. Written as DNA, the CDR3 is TGCAGTGCGGGGCTCTACGAGCAGTACTTC.

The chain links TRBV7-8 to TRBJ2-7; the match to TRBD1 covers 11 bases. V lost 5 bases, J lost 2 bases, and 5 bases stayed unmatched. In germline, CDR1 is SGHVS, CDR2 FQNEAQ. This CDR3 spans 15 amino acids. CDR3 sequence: CASSPSGQGAYEQYF. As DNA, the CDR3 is TGTGCCAGCAGCCCATCGGGACAGGGGGCCTACGAGCAGTACTTC.

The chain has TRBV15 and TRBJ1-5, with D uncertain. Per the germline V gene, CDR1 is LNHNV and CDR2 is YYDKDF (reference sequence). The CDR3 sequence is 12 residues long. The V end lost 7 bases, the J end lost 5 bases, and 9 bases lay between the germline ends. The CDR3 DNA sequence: TGTGCCACCAAGTCTCTAGATCAGCCCCAGCATTTT. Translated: CATKSLDQPQHF. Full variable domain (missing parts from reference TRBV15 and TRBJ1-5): DAMVIQNPRYQVTQFGKPVTLSCSQTLNHNVMYWYQQKSSQAPKLLFHYYDKDFNNEADTPDNFQSRRPNTSFCFLDIRSPGLGDTAMYLCATKSLDQPQHFGDGTRLSIL.

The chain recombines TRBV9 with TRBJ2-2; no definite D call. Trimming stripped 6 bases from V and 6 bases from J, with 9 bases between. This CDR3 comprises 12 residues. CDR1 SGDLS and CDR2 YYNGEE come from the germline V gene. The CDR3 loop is CASTAGAGELFF. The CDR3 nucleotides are TGTGCCAGCACAGCCGGAGCCGGGGAGCTGTTTTTT.

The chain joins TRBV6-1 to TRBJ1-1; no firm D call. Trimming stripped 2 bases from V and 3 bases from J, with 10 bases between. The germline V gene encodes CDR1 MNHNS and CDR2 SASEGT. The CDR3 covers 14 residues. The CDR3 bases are TGTGCCAGCAGTGAAATACGGGGTTACACTGAAGCTTTCTTT. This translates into CASSEIRGYTEAFF.

Written as DNA, the CDR3 is TGCGCCAGCGCTGAGAGGATGAGCTCTGGAAACACCATATATTTT. Amino acid sequence: CASAERMSSGNTIYF. This rearrangement joins TRBV10-2 to TRBJ1-3; D not resolved. Per the germline V gene, CDR1 is WSHSY and CDR2 is SAAADI. The CDR3 totals 15 residues. V dropped 8 bases and J dropped 0 bases, with 14 bases sitting between them.

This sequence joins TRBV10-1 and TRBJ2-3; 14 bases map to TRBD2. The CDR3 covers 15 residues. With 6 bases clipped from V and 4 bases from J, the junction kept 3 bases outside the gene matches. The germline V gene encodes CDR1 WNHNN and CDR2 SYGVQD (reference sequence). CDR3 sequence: CASSQTSGGADTQYF. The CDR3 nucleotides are TGCGCCAGCAGCCAGACTAGCGGGGGGGCAGATACGCAGTATTTT.

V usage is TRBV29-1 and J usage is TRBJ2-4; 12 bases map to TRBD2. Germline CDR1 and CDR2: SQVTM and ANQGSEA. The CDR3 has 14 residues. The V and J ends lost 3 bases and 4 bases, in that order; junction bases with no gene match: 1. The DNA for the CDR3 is TGCAGCGTTGACCTAGCGGGGGGGAAAAACATTCAGTACTTC. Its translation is CSVDLAGGKNIQYF.

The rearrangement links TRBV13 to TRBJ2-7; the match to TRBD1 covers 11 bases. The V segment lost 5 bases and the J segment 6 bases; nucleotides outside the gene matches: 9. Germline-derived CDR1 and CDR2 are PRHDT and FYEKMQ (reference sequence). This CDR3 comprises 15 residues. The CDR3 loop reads CASSRSGTGGPEQYF. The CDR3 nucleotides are TGTGCCAGCAGCCGATCCGGGACAGGGGGTCCCGAGCAGTACTTC.

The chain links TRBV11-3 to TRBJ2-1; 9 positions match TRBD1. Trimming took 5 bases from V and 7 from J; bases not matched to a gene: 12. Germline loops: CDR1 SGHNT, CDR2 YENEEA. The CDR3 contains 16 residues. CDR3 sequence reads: CASSRARDRVTNEQFF. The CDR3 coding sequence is TGTGCCAGCAGCCGCGCTCGGGACAGGGTCACGAATGAGCAGTTCTTC.

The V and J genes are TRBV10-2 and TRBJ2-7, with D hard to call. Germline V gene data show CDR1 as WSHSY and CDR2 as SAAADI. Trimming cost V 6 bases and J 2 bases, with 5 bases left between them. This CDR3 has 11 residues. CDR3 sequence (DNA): TGCGCCAGCAGCCCAGCCTACGAGCAGTACTTC. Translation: CASSPAYEQYF.

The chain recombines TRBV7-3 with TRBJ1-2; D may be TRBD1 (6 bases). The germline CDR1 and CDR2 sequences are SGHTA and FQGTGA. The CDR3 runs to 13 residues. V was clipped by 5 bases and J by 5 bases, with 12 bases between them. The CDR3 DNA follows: TGTGCCAGCAGCGATGGACAGTCATATGGCTACACCTTC. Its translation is CASSDGQSYGYTF.

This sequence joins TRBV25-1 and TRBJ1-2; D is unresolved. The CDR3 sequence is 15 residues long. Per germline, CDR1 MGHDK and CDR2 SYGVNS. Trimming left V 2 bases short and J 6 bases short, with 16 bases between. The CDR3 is CASSEDAPSRHGYTF. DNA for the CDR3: TGTGCCAGCAGTGAAGACGCACCCTCGAGACATGGCTACACCTTC.

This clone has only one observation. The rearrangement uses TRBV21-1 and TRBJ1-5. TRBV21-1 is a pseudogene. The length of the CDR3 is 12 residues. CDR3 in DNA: TGTGCCAGCAGCCGAGGCGCACAGCCCCAGCATTTT. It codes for CASSRGAQPQHF.